Listed below are T cell receptor beta chains from one sample, sequenced in a study of cytomegalovirus exposure and HLA in healthy donors. TCRdb's table, derived via immunoSEQ multiplex PCR, lists solely in-frame clones and lacks some. This sample yields more than 140,000 clones, of which about 88% are seen a single time; around 3.2% belongs to the top ten. Sequenced input: PBMCs. The receptor set was obtained from a woman aged 18-29 years in good health and CMV-seropositive. CDR3s include the opening cysteine and the closing phenylalanine or tryptophan. A D gene is named only where the DNA matches it firmly. Not every row has a clone size; where given, it reads once, few, many or a size class.

CDR3nt	CDR3aa	len	d_gene	abundance	v_gene	j_gene
TGTGCCAGCAGTTACTCACCAGGGCCTCATCAGCCCCAGCATTTT	CASSYSPGPHQPQHF	15	-	-	TRBV6-5	TRBJ1-5
TGTGCCAGCAGTGACTCGACAGGGGACACCGGGGAGCTGTTTTTT	CASSDSTGDTGELFF	15	TRBD1	medium-sized	TRBV6-4	TRBJ2-2
TGTGCCAGCAGTGTGGACAGGTTCGGTAACAATGAGCAGTTCTTC	CASSVDRFGNNEQFF	15	TRBD1	-	TRBV6-1	TRBJ2-1
TGTGCCAGCAGCTTTACCCTTAGCGGGAGCTCCTACGAGCAGTACTTC	CASSFTLSGSSYEQYF	16	TRBD2	-	TRBV7-8	TRBJ2-7
TGCGCCAGCAGCTTGACTAGCGGGATGAACTACGAGCAGTACTTC	CASSLTSGMNYEQYF	15	TRBD2	-	TRBV5-1	TRBJ2-7
TGTGCCAGCAGCCCGACTGACTATTACAATGAGCAGTTCTTC	CASSPTDYYNEQFF	14	-	-	TRBV4-2	TRBJ2-1
TGCGCCAGCAGCTTGTGGCCAGATCCCTCCTACGAGCAGTACTTC	CASSLWPDPSYEQYF	15	-	-	TRBV5-1	TRBJ2-7
TGTGCCAGCAGCCCCAGACTAGCCGACTACAATGAGCAGTTCTTC	CASSPRLADYNEQFF	15	TRBD2	few	TRBV4-2	TRBJ2-1
TGCGCCAGCAGCTTGGACAGGGCTAGCTATGGCTACACCTTC	CASSLDRASYGYTF	14	-	-	TRBV5-1	TRBJ1-2
TGCGCCAGCAGCCAAGATGGGGGGGTCGGGACTGAAGCTTTCTTT	CASSQDGGVGTEAFF	15	-	-	TRBV4-3	TRBJ1-1
TGTGCCAGCAGCTTGACTAGCGGGAGGGAGGACACAGATACGCAGTATTTT	CASSLTSGREDTDTQYF	17	TRBD2	-	TRBV13	TRBJ2-3
TGTGCCAGCAGTGGAGGCCCACCCCCGACAGGATACGAGCAGTACTTC	CASSGGPPPTGYEQYF	16	-	-	TRBV6-1	TRBJ2-7
TGTGCCAGCAGCCCAACGGGGGCTAATGAAAAACTGTTTTTT	CASSPTGANEKLFF	14	-	-	TRBV7-9	TRBJ1-4
TGTGCCAGTAGAGGGACTAGCCACGACGAGCAGTACTTC	CASRGTSHDEQYF	13	TRBD2	-	TRBV19	TRBJ2-7
TGTGCCTGGAGTGTCAGGGATTCCTACGAGCAGTACTTC	CAWSVRDSYEQYF	13	-	-	TRBV30	TRBJ2-7
TGTGCCAGCAGTTCCACGGGACTAGTAGGCGAGCAGTACTTC	CASSSTGLVGEQYF	14	TRBD2	-	TRBV6-5	TRBJ2-7
TGTGCCAGCAGCCCTGGGACACCGAACACTGAAGCTTTCTTT	CASSPGTPNTEAFF	14	-	once	TRBV28	TRBJ1-1
TGTGCCAGCAGTTTAGTGTTCCGGGACAATACCTCCTACAATGAGCAGTTCTTC	CASSLVFRDNTSYNEQFF	18	-	-	TRBV27	TRBJ2-1
TGTGCCATCAGTGAGTCTCGGGGACTAGCGGGAGTAGATGAGCAGTTCTTC	CAISESRGLAGVDEQFF	17	TRBD2	-	TRBV10-3	TRBJ2-1
TGTGCCAGCAGTGAGCGAGGGTACGAGCAGTACTTC	CASSERGYEQYF	12	-	-	TRBV2	TRBJ2-7
TGTGCCTGGACACCTCAGGGGGACACCATATATTTT	CAWTPQGDTIYF	12	TRBD1	-	TRBV30	TRBJ1-3
TGCGCCAGCAGCTTGGCCGGGAGCAGGGTGGGTCACGAGCAGTACTTC	CASSLAGSRVGHEQYF	16	-	-	TRBV5-1	TRBJ2-7
TGTGCCAGCAGTGATTTGGGTAGACACGCGGAGACCCAGTACTTC	CASSDLGRHAETQYF	15	-	-	TRBV2	TRBJ2-5
TGTGCCAGCAGTTTACCTACAGGGGCGTATGGCTACACCTTC	CASSLPTGAYGYTF	14	TRBD1	few	TRBV28	TRBJ1-2
TGTGCCAGCAGTATTACAGTTAACTATGGCTACACCTTC	CASSITVNYGYTF	13	-	-	TRBV6-5	TRBJ1-2
TGCGCCAGCAGTGCGGCTAGGTCCCGCACAGATACGCAGTATTTT	CASSAARSRTDTQYF	15	-	few	TRBV10-1	TRBJ2-3
TGTGCCAGCAGCTATTGGGCCCCGGGGCAGCCCCAGCATTTT	CASSYWAPGQPQHF	14	-	once	TRBV7-2	TRBJ1-5
TGTGCCAGCAGCTTTTCAGGGACTAGCGGCCAAGAGACCCAGTACTTC	CASSFSGTSGQETQYF	16	TRBD2	-	TRBV11-3	TRBJ2-5
TGTGCCAGTAGTATTGCGGGAGTCGTAGAGACCCAGTACTTC	CASSIAGVVETQYF	14	TRBD2	-	TRBV19	TRBJ2-5
TGTGCCAGCAGCTTAGCGGCTGACAGGTCAGATACGCAGTATTTT	CASSLAADRSDTQYF	15	-	-	TRBV7-2	TRBJ2-3
TGTGCCAGCAGCTTATCACTAGCGGGAGGAGAGACCCAGTACTTC	CASSLSLAGGETQYF	15	TRBD2	-	TRBV7-9	TRBJ2-5
TGTGCCAGCAGCTTGCAGGGGAATGAAAAACTGTTTTTT	CASSLQGNEKLFF	13	-	-	TRBV7-2	TRBJ1-4
TGCAGCGTTGCCTCGGGCCTAGCGGATCTGGAAAGCACAGATACGCAGTATTTT	CSVASGLADLESTDTQYF	18	TRBD2	-	TRBV29-1	TRBJ2-3
TGTGCCAGCAGTTTACTAGCGGGGCCGACCGGGGAGCTGTTTTTT	CASSLLAGPTGELFF	15	TRBD2	-	TRBV27	TRBJ2-2
TGTGCCTGGAGCACGCGGCCCAATCAGCCCCAGCATTTT	CAWSTRPNQPQHF	13	-	-	TRBV30	TRBJ1-5
TGTGCCAGCAGTCGGACTAGCGGGACGGGGTACGAGCAGTACTTC	CASSRTSGTGYEQYF	15	TRBD2	-	TRBV7-2	TRBJ2-7
TGCAGCGTGTCGGTCGGGGGTGACACTGAAGCTTTCTTT	CSVSVGGDTEAFF	13	-	-	TRBV29-1	TRBJ1-1